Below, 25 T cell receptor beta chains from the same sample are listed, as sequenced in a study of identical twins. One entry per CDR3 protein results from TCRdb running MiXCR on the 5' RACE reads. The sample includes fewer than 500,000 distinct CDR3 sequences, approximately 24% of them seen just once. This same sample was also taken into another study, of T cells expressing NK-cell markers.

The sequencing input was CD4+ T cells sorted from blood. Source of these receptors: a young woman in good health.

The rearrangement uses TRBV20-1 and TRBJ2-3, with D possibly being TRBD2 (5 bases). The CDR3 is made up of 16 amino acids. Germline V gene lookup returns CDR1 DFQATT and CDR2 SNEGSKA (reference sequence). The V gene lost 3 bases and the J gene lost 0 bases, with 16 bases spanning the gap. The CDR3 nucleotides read TGCAGTGCTAGCCCCTTGTTGAGGGCCAGCACAGATACGCAGTATTTT. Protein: CSASPLLRASTDTQYF.

This CDR3 reads CASGSTGSAVGTQYF. In DNA form, the CDR3 reads TGTGCCAGCGGCTCCACAGGCTCGGCGGTAGGGACCCAGTACTTC. This rearrangement joins TRBV12-3 or TRBV12-4 to TRBJ2-5, with D perhaps matching TRBD1 (5 bases). The CDR3 spans 15 residues. Trimming removed 8 bases from V and 7 bases from J, with 23 bases in between.

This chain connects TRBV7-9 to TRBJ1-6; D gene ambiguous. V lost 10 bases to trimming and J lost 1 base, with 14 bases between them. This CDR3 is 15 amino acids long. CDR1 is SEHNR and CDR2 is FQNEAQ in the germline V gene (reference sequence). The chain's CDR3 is CATRFGGSYNSPLHF. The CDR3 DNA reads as TGTGCCACACGATTCGGTGGTTCCTATAATTCACCCCTCCACTTT.

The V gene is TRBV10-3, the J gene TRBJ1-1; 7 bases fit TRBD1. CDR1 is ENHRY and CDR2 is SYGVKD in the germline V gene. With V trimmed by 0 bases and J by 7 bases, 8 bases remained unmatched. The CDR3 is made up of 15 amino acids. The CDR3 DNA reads TGTGCCATCAGTGAGTCGGACAGGTCCCGCGGTGAAGCTTTCTTT. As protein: CAISESDRSRGEAFF.

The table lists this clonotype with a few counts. CDR3 nucleotide sequence: TGTGCCAGCAGCTTCCTGTTGGGGGTCACTGAGCAGTTCTTC. Protein: CASSFLLGVTEQFF. V gene TRBV7-9 combines with J gene TRBJ2-1; TRBD1 or TRBD2 may be the D gene (5 bases each). Deletions cut 3 bases from V and 9 bases from J, with 15 bases between. From germline, CDR1 is SEHNR and CDR2 FQNEAQ (reference sequence). There are 14 residues in the CDR3.

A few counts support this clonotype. CDR3 DNA: TGTGCCAGCTCCCGGGAGCATGGCTACACCTTC. It is translated as CASSREHGYTF. The chain links TRBV12-3 or TRBV12-4 to TRBJ1-2; D is unresolved. The CDR3 has 11 residues. V was shortened by 8 bases and J by 6 bases, with 10 bases between the two germline ends.

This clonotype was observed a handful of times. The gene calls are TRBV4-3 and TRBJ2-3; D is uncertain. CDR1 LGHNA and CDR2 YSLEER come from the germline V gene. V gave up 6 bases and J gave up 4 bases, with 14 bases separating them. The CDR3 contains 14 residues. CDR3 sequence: CASRPRIRADTQYF. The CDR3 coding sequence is TGCGCCAGCAGACCCAGAATTAGAGCAGATACGCAGTATTTT.

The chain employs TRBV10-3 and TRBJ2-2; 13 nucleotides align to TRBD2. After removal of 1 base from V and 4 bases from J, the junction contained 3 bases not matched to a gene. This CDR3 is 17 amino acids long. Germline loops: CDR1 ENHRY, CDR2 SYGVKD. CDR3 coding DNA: TGTGCCATCAGTGAGTTCGGACTAGCGGGAGCCACCGGGGAGCTGTTTTTT. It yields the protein CAISEFGLAGATGELFF.

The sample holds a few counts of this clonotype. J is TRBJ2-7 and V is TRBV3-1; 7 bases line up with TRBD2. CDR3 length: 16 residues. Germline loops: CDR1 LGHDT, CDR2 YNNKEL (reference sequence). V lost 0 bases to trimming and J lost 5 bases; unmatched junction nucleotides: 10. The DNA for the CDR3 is TGTGCCAGCAGCCAAGATCAGCTAGCGGACTCTCACGAGCAGTACTTC. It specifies CASSQDQLADSHEQYF.

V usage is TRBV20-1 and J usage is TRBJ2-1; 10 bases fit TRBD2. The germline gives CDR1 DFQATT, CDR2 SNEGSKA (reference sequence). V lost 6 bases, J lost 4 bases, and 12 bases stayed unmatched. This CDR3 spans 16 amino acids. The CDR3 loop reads CSAASGSGASYNEQFF. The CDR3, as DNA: TGCAGTGCCGCTAGCGGGAGCGGGGCCTCTTACAATGAGCAGTTCTTC.

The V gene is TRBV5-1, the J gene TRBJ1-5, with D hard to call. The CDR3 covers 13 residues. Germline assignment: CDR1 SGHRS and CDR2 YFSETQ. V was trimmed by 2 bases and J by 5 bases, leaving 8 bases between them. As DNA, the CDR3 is TGCGCCAGCAGCTTTTTTCCCGATCAGCCCCAGCATTTT. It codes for CASSFFPDQPQHF.

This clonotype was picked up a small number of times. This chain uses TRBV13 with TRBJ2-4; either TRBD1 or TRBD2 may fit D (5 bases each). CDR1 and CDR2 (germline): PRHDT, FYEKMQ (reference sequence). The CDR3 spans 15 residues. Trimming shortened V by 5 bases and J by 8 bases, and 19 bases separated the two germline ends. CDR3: CASSEAVGGSYIQYF. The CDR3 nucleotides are TGTGCCAGCAGCGAAGCGGTTGGGGGTAGCTACATTCAGTACTTC.

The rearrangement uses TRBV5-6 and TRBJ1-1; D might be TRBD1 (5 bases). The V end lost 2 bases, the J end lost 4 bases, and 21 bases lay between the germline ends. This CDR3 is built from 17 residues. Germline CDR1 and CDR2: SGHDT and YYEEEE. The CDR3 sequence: CASSFIRGGMRSTEAFF. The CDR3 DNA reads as TGTGCCAGCAGCTTCATAAGGGGAGGGATGAGGTCCACTGAAGCTTTCTTT.

The DNA of the CDR3 is TGCAGCGTTGACGAGGGTTTTGGCTATGGCTACACCTTC. It specifies CSVDEGFGYGYTF. J is TRBJ1-2 and V is TRBV29-1; the D is unclear. Deletions cut 3 bases from V and 4 bases from J, with 12 bases between. CDR1 is SQVTM, CDR2 ANQGSEA, per germline. The length of the CDR3 is 13 residues.

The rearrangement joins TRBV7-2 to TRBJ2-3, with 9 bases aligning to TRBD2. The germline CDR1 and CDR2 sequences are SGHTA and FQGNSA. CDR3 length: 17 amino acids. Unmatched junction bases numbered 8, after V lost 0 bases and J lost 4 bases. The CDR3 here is CASSLAGAGGRADTQYF. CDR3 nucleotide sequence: TGTGCCAGCAGCTTAGCAGGGGCGGGGGGGCGCGCAGATACGCAGTATTTT. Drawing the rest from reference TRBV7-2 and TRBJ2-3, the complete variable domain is GAGVSQSPSNKVTEKGKDVELRCDPISGHTALYWYRQSLGQGLEFLIYFQGNSAPDKSGLPSDRFSAERTGGSVSTLTIQRTQQEDSAVYLCASSLAGAGGRADTQYFGPGTRLTVL.

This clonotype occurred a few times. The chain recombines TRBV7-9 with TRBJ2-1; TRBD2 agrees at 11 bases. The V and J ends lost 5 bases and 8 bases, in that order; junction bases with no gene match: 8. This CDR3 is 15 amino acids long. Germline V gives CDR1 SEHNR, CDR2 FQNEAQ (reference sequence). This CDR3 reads CASSPGLAAYYEQFF. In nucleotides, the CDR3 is TGTGCCAGCAGCCCGGGACTAGCGGCTTATTATGAGCAGTTCTTC.

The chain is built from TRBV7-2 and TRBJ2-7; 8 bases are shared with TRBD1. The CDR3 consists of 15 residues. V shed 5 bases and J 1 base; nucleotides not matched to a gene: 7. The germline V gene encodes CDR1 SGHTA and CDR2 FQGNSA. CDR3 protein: CASSRTGLASYEQYF. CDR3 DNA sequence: TGTGCCAGCAGCCGGACAGGGTTGGCGTCCTACGAGCAGTACTTC. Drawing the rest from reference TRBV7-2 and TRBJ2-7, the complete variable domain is GAGVSQSPSNKVTEKGKDVELRCDPISGHTALYWYRQSLGQGLEFLIYFQGNSAPDKSGLPSDRFSAERTGGSVSTLTIQRTQQEDSAVYLCASSRTGLASYEQYFGPGTRLTVT.

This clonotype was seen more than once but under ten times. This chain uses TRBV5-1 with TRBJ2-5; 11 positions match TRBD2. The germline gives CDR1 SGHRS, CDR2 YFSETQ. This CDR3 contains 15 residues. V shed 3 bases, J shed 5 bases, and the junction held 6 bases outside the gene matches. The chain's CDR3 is CASSSSGLAVETQYF. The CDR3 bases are TGCGCCAGCAGCTCCTCGGGACTAGCGGTTGAGACCCAGTACTTC.

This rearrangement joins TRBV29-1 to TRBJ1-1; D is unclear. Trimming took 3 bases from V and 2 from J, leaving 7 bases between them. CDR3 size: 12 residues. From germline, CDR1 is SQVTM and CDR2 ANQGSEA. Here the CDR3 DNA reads TGCAGCGTTGAGACCACTAACACTGAAGCTTTCTTT. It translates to CSVETTNTEAFF.

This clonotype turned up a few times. CDR3 region: CASSQLGAEYGYTF. DNA of the CDR3: TGTGCCAGCAGCCAACTCGGGGCCGAGTATGGCTACACCTTC. The rearrangement uses TRBV3-1 and TRBJ1-2, with D tentatively TRBD1 (5 bases). Germline CDR1 LGHDT, CDR2 YNNKEL (reference sequence). Trimming removed 2 bases at V and 5 bases at J, with 12 bases between. The CDR3 is 14 residues long.

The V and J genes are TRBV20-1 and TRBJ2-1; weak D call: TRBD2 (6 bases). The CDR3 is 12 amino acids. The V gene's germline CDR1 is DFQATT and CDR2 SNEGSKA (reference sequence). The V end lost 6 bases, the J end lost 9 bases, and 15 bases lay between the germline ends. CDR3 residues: CSALTLGGEQFF. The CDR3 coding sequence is TGCAGTGCCTTGACTCTCGGGGGTGAGCAGTTCTTC.

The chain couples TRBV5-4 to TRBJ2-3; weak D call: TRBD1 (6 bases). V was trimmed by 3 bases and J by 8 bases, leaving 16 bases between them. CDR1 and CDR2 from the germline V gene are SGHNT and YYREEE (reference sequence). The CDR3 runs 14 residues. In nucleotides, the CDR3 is TGTGCCAGCAGCTCTATTACAGGGTCAGGTACGCAGTATTTT. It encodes CASSSITGSGTQYF.

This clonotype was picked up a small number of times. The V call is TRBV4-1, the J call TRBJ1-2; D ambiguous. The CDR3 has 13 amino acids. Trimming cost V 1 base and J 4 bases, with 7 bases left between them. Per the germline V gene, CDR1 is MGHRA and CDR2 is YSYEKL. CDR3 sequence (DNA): TGCGCCAGCAGCCAAGTCTCTCTCTATGGCTACACCTTC. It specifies CASSQVSLYGYTF.

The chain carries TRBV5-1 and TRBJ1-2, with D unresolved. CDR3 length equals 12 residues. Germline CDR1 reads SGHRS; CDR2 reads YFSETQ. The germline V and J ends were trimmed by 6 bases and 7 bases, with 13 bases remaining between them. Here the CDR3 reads CASMDVEAGYTF. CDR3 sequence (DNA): TGCGCCAGCATGGACGTGGAGGCTGGCTACACCTTC.

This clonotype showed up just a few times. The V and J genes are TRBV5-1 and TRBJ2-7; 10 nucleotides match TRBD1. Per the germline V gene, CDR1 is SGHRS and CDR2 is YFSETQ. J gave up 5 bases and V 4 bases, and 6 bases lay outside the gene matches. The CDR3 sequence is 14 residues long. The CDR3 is CASSPGQGGNEQYF. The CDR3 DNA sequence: TGCGCCAGCAGCCCCGGACAGGGGGGCAACGAGCAGTACTTC.